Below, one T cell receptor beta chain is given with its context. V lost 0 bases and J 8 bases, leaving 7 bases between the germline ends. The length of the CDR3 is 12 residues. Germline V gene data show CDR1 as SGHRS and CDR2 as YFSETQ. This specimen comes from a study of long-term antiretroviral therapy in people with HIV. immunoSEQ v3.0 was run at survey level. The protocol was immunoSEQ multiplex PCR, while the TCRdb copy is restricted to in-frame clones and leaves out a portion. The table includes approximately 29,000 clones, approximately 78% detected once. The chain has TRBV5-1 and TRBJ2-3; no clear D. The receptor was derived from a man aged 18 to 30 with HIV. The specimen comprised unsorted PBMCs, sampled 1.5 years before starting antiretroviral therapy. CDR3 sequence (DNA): TGCGCCAGCAGCTTGGACTACCTTACGCAGTATTTT. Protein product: CASSLDYLTQYF.